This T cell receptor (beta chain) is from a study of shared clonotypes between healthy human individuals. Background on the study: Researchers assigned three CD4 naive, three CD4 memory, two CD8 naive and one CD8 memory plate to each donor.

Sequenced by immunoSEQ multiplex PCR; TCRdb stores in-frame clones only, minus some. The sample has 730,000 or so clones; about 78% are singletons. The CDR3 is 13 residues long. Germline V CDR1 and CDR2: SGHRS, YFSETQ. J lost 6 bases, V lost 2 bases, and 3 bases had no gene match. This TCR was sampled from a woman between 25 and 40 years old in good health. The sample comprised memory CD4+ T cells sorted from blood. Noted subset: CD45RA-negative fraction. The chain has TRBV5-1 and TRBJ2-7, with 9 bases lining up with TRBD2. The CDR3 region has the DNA TGCGCCAGCAGCTTAGGACTAGCGTTCGAGCAGTACTTC. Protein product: CASSLGLAFEQYF. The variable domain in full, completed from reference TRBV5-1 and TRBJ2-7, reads KAGVTQTPRYLIKTRGQQVTLSCSPISGHRSVSWYQQTPGQGLQFLFEYFSETQRNKGNFPGRFSGRQFSNSRSEMNVSTLELGDSALYLCASSLGLAFEQYFGPGTRLTVT.